The 2 T cell receptor beta chains listed next were all sequenced from one sample in a study of blood T cell repertoires in COVID-19. Profiling relied on immunoSEQ multiplex PCR, and the TCRdb table lists in-frame clones only, not all of them. The table has around 200,000 clones, around 79% seen once. The sample comprised peripheral blood. These receptors were taken from a man aged 45-65 years who had recovered from COVID-19.

This clone has a handful of counts. J is TRBJ2-2 and V is TRBV29-1; no clear D. CDR3 length equals 10 residues. Germline lookup yields CDR1 SQVTM and CDR2 ANQGSEA. V lost 6 bases, J lost 5 bases, and 4 bases lay in between. The CDR3 DNA reads TGCAGCGTCCTAACCGGGGAGCTGTTTTTT. As protein: CSVLTGELFF.

The chain has TRBV5-4 and TRBJ2-6; D might be TRBD1 (6 bases). With 1 base removed from V and 0 bases from J, the gap between germline ends came to 11 bases. The CDR3 runs 17 residues. Germline CDR1 and CDR2: SGHNT and YYREEE (reference sequence). CDR3 amino acids: CASSLMTGLSGANVLTF. In DNA, the CDR3 is TGTGCCAGCAGCTTGATGACAGGACTCTCTGGGGCCAACGTCCTGACTTTC. Full variable domain (remainder filled in from reference TRBV5-4 and TRBJ2-6): ETGVTQSPTHLIKTRGQQVTLRCSSQSGHNTVSWYQQALGQGPQFIFQYYREEENGRGNFPPRFSGLQFPNYSSELNVNALELDDSALYLCASSLMTGLSGANVLTFGAGSRLTVL.